These 20 T cell receptor beta chains were all obtained from the same sample, sequenced in a study of blood T cell repertoires in COVID-19. Clones were read by immunoSEQ multiplex PCR, and TCRdb kept only the in-frame ones, dropping some. The sample contains roughly 190,000 clones, more than 75% of which appear only once. Sequencing was done on a sample of peripheral blood. The receptors were sampled from a human donor in a cohort sampled during active COVID-19.

V gene TRBV21-1 combines with J gene TRBJ1-1. TRBV21-1 is classified as a pseudogene. This CDR3 spans 14 amino acids. The CDR3: CASSKAEVPNEAFF. CDR3 sequence (DNA): TGTGCCAGCAGCAAAGCCGAGGTCCCTAATGAAGCTTTCTTT.

The chain uses TRBV18 and TRBJ2-1; TRBD2 matches at 7 bases. The CDR3 totals 13 residues. CDR1 is KGHSH, CDR2 LQKENI, per germline. V lost 4 bases and J lost 5; bases outside the gene matches: 2. This CDR3 reads CASSLGLHNEQFF. CDR3 in DNA: TGTGCCAGCTCACTGGGACTACACAATGAGCAGTTCTTC.

The rearrangement uses TRBV12-5 and TRBJ2-5, with TRBD2 identical over 12 bases. Losses at the gene ends were 6 bases for V and 7 bases for J; bases not matched to a gene: 6. The CDR3 is made up of 14 amino acids. Germline CDR1 is LGHNT and CDR2 is FRNRAP. The CDR3 DNA reads as TGTGCTAGTGGCGGACTAGCGGGAATTGTGACCCAGTACTTC. Its translation: CASGGLAGIVTQYF.

The V gene is TRBV11-3, the J gene TRBJ2-3; 7 bases are shared with TRBD2. The CDR3 is 13 residues long. J was trimmed by 6 bases and V by 4 bases; bases with no gene match: 4. From germline, CDR1 is SGHNT and CDR2 YENEEA. The CDR3 nucleotides are TGTGCCAGCAGCTGGGCGCGGGGGGATACGCAGTATTTT. Its protein is CASSWARGDTQYF.

This clone has a single count. The chain couples TRBV13 to TRBJ2-2; 8 positions match TRBD1. This CDR3 contains 17 residues. CDR1 PRHDT and CDR2 FYEKMQ come from the germline V gene (reference sequence). The J segment lost 3 bases and the V segment lost 5 bases, leaving 11 bases of the junction unmatched. CDR3 nucleotides: TGTGCCAGCAGCCGCGACAGGGGCGGATGGGACACCGGGGAGCTGTTTTTT. It specifies CASSRDRGGWDTGELFF. The variable domain in full, completed from reference TRBV13 and TRBJ2-2, reads AAGVIQSPRHLIKEKRETATLKCYPIPRHDTVYWYQQGPGQDPQFLISFYEKMQSDKGSIPDRFSAQQFSDYHSELNMSSLELGDSALYFCASSRDRGGWDTGELFFGEGSRLTVL.

The rearrangement links TRBV21-1 to TRBJ1-6; the tabulated D call, TRBD1, remains unverified against the DNA. TRBV21-1 is given as a pseudogene. The CDR3 is 16 amino acids. The CDR3 here is CASSEAWGRVYSPLHF. CDR3 sequence (DNA): TGTGCCAGCAGCGAGGCCTGGGGCAGGGTTTATTCACCCCTCCACTTT.

V and J are TRBV6-5 and TRBJ2-7; D perhaps matches TRBD1 (6 bases). This CDR3 contains 12 residues. Germline values: CDR1 MNHEY, CDR2 SVGAGI. Deletions cut 7 bases from V and 3 bases from J, with 10 bases between. The CDR3 region is CASTSDSYEQYF. The CDR3 coding sequence is TGTGCCAGCACCTCGGACAGCTACGAGCAGTACTTC.

V usage is TRBV7-9 and J usage is TRBJ1-1; D is possibly TRBD1 (5 bases). Germline V gene data show CDR1 as SEHNR and CDR2 as FQNEAQ (reference sequence). CDR3 size: 15 residues. V was trimmed by 1 base and J by 0 bases, leaving 9 bases between them. CDR3 loop: CASSLEGGVNTEAFF. The CDR3 region has the DNA TGTGCCAGCAGCTTAGAAGGAGGGGTGAACACTGAAGCTTTCTTT.

The chain combines TRBV5-1 with TRBJ1-4; D may be TRBD1 (6 bases). The length of the CDR3 is 14 residues. Germline lookup yields CDR1 SGHRS and CDR2 YFSETQ. V lost 1 base and J 8 bases, leaving 12 bases between the germline ends. CDR3 amino acids: CASSLRGGPEKLFF. The CDR3 DNA follows: TGCGCCAGCAGCTTGCGGGGGGGGCCGGAAAAACTGTTTTTT.

CDR3 sequence (DNA): TGTGCCAGTAGTAGGAACGGGTATGGCTACACCTTC. This sequence encodes CASSRNGYGYTF. This sequence joins TRBV19 and TRBJ1-2; D gene ambiguous. V was pared by 4 bases and J by 5 bases, with 8 bases between. The CDR3 extends over 12 amino acids. Germline V lookup: CDR1 LNHDA, CDR2 SQIVND (reference sequence).

The CDR3 protein is CASSLDALRTNEQYF. CDR3 bases: TGTGCCAGCAGCTTGGACGCCCTCCGGACTAACGAGCAGTACTTC. The genes are TRBV11-2 and TRBJ2-7, with TRBD2 as a possible D gene (6 bases). This CDR3 region has 15 residues. V was pared by 3 bases and J by 5 bases, with 17 bases between. Germline-derived CDR1 and CDR2 are SGHAT and FQNNGV.

V is TRBV5-1 and J is TRBJ2-5; tentatively, D is TRBD2 (6 bases). Trimming removed 0 bases from V and 5 bases from J, with 14 bases in between. Germline V gene lookup returns CDR1 SGHRS and CDR2 YFSETQ. This CDR3 region has 15 residues. CDR3 sequence reads: CASSLGGLASETQYF. Written as DNA, the CDR3 is TGCGCCAGCAGCTTGGGAGGCCTAGCGTCCGAGACCCAGTACTTC.

The chain uses TRBV7-2 and TRBJ1-5, with D possibly being TRBD1 (6 bases). V shed 5 bases and J shed 6 bases, with 14 bases lying between them. From germline, CDR1 is SGHTA and CDR2 FQGNSA. CDR3 size: 14 residues. The CDR3 sequence is CASSPQEGGQPQHF. The CDR3 DNA follows: TGTGCCAGCAGCCCTCAGGAAGGGGGTCAGCCCCAGCATTTT.

This chain links TRBV4-2 with TRBJ2-7, with D possibly being TRBD2 (7 bases). Trimming left V 7 bases short and J 5 bases short, with 27 bases between. Germline CDR1 and CDR2: LGHNA and YNFKEQ. The CDR3 extends over 17 amino acids. In DNA form, the CDR3 reads TGTGCCAGCACCCCGGGGGCTAGCGGAGCCCTGGGGGACGAGCAGTACTTC. Translating gives CASTPGASGALGDEQYF.

The chain uses TRBV5-1 and TRBJ2-6; D remains unclear. Germline V gene data show CDR1 as SGHRS and CDR2 as YFSETQ. The CDR3 length is 15 residues. V shed 0 bases and J shed 1 base, with 5 bases lying between them. CDR3 sequence: CASSLVSSGANVLTF. The CDR3 DNA reads as TGCGCCAGCAGCTTGGTTAGTTCTGGGGCCAACGTCCTGACTTTC.

This chain's CDR3 is CASSLAGLEPEQYF. Here the CDR3 DNA reads TGTGCCAGCAGCTTAGCGGGGCTAGAGCCCGAGCAGTACTTC. The rearrangement links TRBV7-9 to TRBJ2-7, with D perhaps TRBD1 (5 bases). Germline V gene sequence: CDR1 SEHNR, CDR2 FQNEAQ (reference sequence). Deletions cut 0 bases from V and 6 bases from J, with 12 bases between. This CDR3 has 14 amino acids.

This chain links TRBV6-5 with TRBJ2-3, with 10 bases lining up with TRBD2. The CDR3 is 14 amino acids. Germline values: CDR1 MNHEY, CDR2 SVGAGI. Unmatched junction bases numbered 9, after V lost 11 bases and J lost 4 bases. DNA for the CDR3: TGTGCCTCGGGGGTAGCGGGAGGCCCAGATACGCAGTATTTT. Amino acids: CASGVAGGPDTQYF.

The rearrangement links TRBV19 to TRBJ1-2, with 7 nucleotides matching TRBD1. CDR3 length equals 15 residues. Looked up from germline, CDR1 is LNHDA and CDR2 is SQIVND (reference sequence). Trimming removed 5 bases from V and 4 bases from J; junction bases left unmatched: 10. CDR3 DNA: TGTGCCAGTAGTGCTGTCCCCCGGACAGGCTATGGCTACACCTTC. Its protein product is CASSAVPRTGYGYTF.

The rearrangement links TRBV19 to TRBJ2-2; D may be TRBD2 (6 bases). Germline lookup yields CDR1 LNHDA and CDR2 SQIVND (reference sequence). Trimming removed 8 bases at V and 3 bases at J, with 28 bases between. CDR3 length: 19 amino acids. The CDR3 protein is CASENPTKTSRFYTGELFF. The CDR3 nucleotides read TGTGCCAGTGAAAACCCGACAAAGACTAGTCGTTTTTACACCGGGGAGCTGTTTTTT. Filled out from reference TRBV19 and TRBJ2-2, the complete variable domain reads DGGITQSPKYLFRKEGQNVTLSCEQNLNHDAMYWYRQDPGQGLRLIYYSQIVNDFQKGDIAEGYSVSREKKESFPLTVTSAQKNPTAFYLCASENPTKTSRFYTGELFFGEGSRLTVL.

This clone is a singleton in its sample. The chain combines TRBV3-1 (or the pseudogene TRBV3-2) with TRBJ2-5, with D possibly TRBD1 on 6 matching bases. V was trimmed by 0 bases and J by 5 bases, leaving 13 bases between them. The germline V gene encodes CDR1 LGHDT and CDR2 YNNKEL (reference sequence). CDR3 length equals 15 residues. CDR3 coding DNA: TGTGCCAGCAGCCAAGATCCCAGGGGAAAGGAGACCCAGTACTTC. Its translation is CASSQDPRGKETQYF.